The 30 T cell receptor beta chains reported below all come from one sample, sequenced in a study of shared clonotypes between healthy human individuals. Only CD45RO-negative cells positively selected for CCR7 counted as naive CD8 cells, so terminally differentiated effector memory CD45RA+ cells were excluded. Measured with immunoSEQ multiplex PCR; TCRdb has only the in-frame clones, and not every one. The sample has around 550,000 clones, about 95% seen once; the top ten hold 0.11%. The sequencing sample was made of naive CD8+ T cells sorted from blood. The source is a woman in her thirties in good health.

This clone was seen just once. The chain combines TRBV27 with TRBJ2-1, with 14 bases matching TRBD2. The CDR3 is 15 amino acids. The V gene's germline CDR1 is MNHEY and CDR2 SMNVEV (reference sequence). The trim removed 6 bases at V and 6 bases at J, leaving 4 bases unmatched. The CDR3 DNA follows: TGTGCCAGCAGCCGGACTAGCGGGAGGTTCAATGAGCAGTTCTTC. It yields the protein CASSRTSGRFNEQFF.

The CDR3 bases are TGTGCCAGCAGCCCTACCCAGGGGTCACAAGAGACCCAGTACTTC. Translated, it gives CASSPTQGSQETQYF. The V call is TRBV7-8, the J call TRBJ2-5; tentative D call: TRBD1 (6 bases). Trimming pared 5 bases from V and 2 bases from J, leaving 15 bases between. The germline V gene has CDR1 SGHVS and CDR2 FQNEAQ. This CDR3 spans 15 amino acids. Full variable domain (outside the CDR3, taken from reference TRBV7-8 and TRBJ2-5): GAGVSQSPRYKVAKRGQDVALRCDPISGHVSLFWYQQALGQGPEFLTYFQNEAQLDKSGLPSDRFFAERPEGSVSTLKIQRTQQEDSAVYLCASSPTQGSQETQYFGPGTRLLVL.

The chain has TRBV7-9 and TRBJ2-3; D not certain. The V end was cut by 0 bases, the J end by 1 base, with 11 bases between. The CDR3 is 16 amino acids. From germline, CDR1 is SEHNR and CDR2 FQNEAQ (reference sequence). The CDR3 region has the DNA TGTGCCAGCAGCTTAGCCGACGGCGGTCGCACAGATACGCAGTATTTT. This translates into CASSLADGGRTDTQYF.

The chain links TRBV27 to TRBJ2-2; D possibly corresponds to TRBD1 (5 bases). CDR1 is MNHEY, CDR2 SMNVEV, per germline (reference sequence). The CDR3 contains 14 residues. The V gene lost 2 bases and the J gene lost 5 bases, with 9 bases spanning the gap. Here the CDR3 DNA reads TGTGCCAGCAGTTTAACTCAGGGAACCGGGGAGCTGTTTTTT. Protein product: CASSLTQGTGELFF.

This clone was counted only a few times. The CDR3 sequence: CASSATNYGYTF. For the CDR3, the DNA is TGTGCCAGCAGTGCCACTAACTATGGCTACACCTTC. The chain joins TRBV27 to TRBJ1-2, with D hard to call. This CDR3 region has 12 residues. Trimming cost V 5 bases and J 0 bases, with 4 bases left between them. CDR1 MNHEY and CDR2 SMNVEV come from the germline V gene (reference sequence).

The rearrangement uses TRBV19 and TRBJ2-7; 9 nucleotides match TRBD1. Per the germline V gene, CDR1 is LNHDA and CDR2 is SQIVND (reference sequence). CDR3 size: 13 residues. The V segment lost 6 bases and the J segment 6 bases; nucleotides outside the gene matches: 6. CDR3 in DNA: TGTGCCAGTAGCACCGGGACAGGGCTCGAGCAGTACTTC. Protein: CASSTGTGLEQYF.

CDR3 sequence (DNA): TGTGCCAGCAGTTTAGGGGGAGGGAGACAGCCCCAGCATTTT. Translating gives CASSLGGGRQPQHF. This chain connects TRBV28 to TRBJ1-5; D is perhaps TRBD1 (5 bases). The germline gives CDR1 MDHEN, CDR2 SYDVKM. This CDR3 is built from 14 residues. V lost 2 bases and J 7 bases, leaving 12 bases between the germline ends.

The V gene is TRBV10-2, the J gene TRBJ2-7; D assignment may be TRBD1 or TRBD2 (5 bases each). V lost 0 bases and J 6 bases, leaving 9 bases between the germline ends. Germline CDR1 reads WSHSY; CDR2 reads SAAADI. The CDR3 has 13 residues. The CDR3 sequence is CASSESPGTEQYF. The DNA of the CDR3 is TGCGCCAGCAGTGAGTCACCAGGGACCGAGCAGTACTTC.

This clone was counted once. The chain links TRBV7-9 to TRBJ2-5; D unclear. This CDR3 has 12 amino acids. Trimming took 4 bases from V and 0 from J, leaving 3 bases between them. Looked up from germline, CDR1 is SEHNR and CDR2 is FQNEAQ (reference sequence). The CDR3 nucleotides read TGTGCCAGCAGCTCGTACCAAGAGACCCAGTACTTC. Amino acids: CASSSYQETQYF.

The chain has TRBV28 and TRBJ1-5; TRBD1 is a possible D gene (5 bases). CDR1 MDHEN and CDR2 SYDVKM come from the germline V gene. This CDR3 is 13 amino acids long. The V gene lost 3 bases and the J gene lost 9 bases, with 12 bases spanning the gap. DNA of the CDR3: TGTGCCAGCAGTTTTGACAGAGGAGGGCCCCAGCATTTT. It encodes CASSFDRGGPQHF.

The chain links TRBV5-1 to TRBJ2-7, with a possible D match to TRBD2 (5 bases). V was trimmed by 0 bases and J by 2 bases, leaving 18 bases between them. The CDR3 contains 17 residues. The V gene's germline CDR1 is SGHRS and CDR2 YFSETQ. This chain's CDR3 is CASSLGSEDHSPYEQYF. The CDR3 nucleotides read TGCGCCAGCAGCTTGGGGTCGGAGGATCACTCCCCCTACGAGCAGTACTTC.

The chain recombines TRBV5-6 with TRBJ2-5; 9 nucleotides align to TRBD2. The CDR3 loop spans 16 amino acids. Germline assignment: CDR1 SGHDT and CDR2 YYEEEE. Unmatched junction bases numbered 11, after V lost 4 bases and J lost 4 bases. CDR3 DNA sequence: TGTGCCAGCAGCCGGTCGTCGACTAGCGGTATAGAGACCCAGTACTTC. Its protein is CASSRSSTSGIETQYF.

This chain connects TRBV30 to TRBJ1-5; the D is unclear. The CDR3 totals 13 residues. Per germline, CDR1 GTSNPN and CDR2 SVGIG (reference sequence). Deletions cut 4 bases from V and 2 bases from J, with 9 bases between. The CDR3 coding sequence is TGTGCCTGGATGTCCAAGGGCAATCAGCCCCAGCATTTT. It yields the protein CAWMSKGNQPQHF.

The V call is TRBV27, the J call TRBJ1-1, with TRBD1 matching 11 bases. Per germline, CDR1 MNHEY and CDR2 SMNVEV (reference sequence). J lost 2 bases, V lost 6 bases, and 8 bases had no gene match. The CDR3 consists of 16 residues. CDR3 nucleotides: TGTGCCAGCAGCCCGGGACAGGGGGAGATAAACACTGAAGCTTTCTTT. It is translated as CASSPGQGEINTEAFF.

This CDR3 reads CASSLFPVRENDEQYF. DNA for the CDR3: TGTGCCAGCAGTTTATTCCCAGTGCGGGAGAACGACGAGCAGTACTTC. The gene calls are TRBV27 and TRBJ2-7, with 7 bases that match TRBD2. Germline loops: CDR1 MNHEY, CDR2 SMNVEV (reference sequence). CDR3 length: 16 amino acids. The V and J ends lost 1 base and 5 bases, in that order; junction bases with no gene match: 11.

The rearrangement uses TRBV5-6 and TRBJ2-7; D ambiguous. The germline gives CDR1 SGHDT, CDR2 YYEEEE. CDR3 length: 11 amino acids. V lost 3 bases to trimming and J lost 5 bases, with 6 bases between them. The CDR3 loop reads CASSSYHEQYF. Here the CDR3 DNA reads TGTGCCAGCAGCTCCTACCACGAGCAGTACTTC.

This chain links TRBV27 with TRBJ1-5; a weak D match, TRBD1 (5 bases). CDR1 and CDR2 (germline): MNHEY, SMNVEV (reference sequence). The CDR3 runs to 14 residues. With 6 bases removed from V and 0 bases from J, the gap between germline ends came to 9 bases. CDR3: CASSSGASNQPQHF. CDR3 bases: TGTGCCAGCAGCAGCGGGGCTAGCAATCAGCCCCAGCATTTT.

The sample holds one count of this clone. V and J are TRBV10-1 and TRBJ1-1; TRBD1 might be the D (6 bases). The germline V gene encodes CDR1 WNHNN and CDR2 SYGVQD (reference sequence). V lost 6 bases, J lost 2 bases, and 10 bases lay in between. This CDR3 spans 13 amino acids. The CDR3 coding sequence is TGCGCCAGCAGAGGGGGAATTAACACTGAAGCTTTCTTT. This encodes CASRGGINTEAFF.

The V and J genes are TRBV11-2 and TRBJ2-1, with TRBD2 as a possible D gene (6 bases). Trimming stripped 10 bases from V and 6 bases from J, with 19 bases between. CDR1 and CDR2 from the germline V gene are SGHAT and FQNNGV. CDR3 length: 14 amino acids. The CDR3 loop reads CAIRGAGKFNEQFF. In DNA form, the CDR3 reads TGTGCCATCCGAGGGGCGGGAAAGTTCAATGAGCAGTTCTTC.

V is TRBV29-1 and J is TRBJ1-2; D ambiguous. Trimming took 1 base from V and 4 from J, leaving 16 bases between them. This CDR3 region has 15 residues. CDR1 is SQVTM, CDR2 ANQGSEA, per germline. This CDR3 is CSVEGQRRGVYGYTF. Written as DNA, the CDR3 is TGCAGCGTTGAAGGCCAGCGACGGGGTGTCTATGGCTACACCTTC.

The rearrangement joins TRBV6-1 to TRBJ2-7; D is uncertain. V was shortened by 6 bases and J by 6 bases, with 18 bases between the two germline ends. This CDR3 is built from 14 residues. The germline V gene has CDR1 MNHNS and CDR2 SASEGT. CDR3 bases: TGTGCCAGCAGCGAAACCCCTCGAGGCAGCGAGCAGTACTTC. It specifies CASSETPRGSEQYF.

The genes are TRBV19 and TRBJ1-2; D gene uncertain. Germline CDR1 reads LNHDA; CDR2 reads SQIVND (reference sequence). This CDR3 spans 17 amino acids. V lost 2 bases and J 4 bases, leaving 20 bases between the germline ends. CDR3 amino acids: CASSIFFVPRGAYGYTF. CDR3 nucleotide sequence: TGTGCCAGTAGTATATTTTTCGTTCCACGCGGCGCCTATGGCTACACCTTC. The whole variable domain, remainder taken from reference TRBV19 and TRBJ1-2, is DGGITQSPKYLFRKEGQNVTLSCEQNLNHDAMYWYRQDPGQGLRLIYYSQIVNDFQKGDIAEGYSVSREKKESFPLTVTSAQKNPTAFYLCASSIFFVPRGAYGYTFGSGTRLTVV.

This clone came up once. The CDR3 DNA follows: TGTGCCAGCAGTTTACAGGTCGTTAGCGGGAGGGCCTCGTTCCACGAGCAGTACTTC. Amino acid sequence: CASSLQVVSGRASFHEQYF. The rearrangement links TRBV27 to TRBJ2-7; 11 bases agree with TRBD2. This CDR3 region has 19 residues. V shed 2 bases, J shed 5 bases, and the junction held 17 bases outside the gene matches. CDR1 MNHEY and CDR2 SMNVEV come from the germline V gene (reference sequence).

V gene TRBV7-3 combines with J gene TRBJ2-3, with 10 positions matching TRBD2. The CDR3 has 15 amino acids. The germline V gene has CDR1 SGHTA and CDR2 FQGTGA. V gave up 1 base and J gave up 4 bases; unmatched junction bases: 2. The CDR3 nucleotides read TGTGCCAGCAGCTTAAGAGCGGGAGGGCCAGATACGCAGTATTTT. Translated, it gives CASSLRAGGPDTQYF.

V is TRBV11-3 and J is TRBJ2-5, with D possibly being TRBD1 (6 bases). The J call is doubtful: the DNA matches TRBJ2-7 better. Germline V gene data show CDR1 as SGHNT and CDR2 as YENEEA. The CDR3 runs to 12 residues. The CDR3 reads CASSDSSYEQYF. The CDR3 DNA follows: TGTGCCAGCTCGGACAGTTCCTACGAGCAGTACTTC.

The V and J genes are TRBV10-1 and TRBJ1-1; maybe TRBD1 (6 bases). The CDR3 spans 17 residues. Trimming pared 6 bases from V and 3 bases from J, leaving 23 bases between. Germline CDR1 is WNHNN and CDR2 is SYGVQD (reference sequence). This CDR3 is CASSPDKPGDSDTEAFF. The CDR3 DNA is TGCGCCAGCAGCCCCGACAAGCCAGGGGATAGTGACACTGAAGCTTTCTTT.

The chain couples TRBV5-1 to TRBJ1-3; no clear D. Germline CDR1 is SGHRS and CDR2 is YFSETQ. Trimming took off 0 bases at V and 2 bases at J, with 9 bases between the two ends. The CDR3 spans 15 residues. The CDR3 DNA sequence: TGCGCCAGCAGCTTGGTCGCTGGGACTGGAAACACCATATATTTT. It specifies CASSLVAGTGNTIYF.

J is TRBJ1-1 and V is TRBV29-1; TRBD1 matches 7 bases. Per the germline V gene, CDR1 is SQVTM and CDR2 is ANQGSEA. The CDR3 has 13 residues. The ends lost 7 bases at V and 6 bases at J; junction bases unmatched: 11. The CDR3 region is CSGRGGLFAEAFF. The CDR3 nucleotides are TGCAGCGGCAGGGGGGGATTGTTCGCTGAAGCTTTCTTT.

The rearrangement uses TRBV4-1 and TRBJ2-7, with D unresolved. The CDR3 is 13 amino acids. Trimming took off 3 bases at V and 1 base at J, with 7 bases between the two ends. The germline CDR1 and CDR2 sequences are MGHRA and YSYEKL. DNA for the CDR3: TGCGCCAGCAGCCAGACAAGGTCCTACGAGCAGTACTTC. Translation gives CASSQTRSYEQYF.

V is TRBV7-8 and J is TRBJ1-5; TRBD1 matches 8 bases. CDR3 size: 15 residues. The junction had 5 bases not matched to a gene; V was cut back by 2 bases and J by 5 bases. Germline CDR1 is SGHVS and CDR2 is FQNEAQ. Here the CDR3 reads CASSLLGQADQPQHF. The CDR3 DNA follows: TGTGCCAGCAGCTTACTGGGACAGGCTGATCAGCCCCAGCATTTT.